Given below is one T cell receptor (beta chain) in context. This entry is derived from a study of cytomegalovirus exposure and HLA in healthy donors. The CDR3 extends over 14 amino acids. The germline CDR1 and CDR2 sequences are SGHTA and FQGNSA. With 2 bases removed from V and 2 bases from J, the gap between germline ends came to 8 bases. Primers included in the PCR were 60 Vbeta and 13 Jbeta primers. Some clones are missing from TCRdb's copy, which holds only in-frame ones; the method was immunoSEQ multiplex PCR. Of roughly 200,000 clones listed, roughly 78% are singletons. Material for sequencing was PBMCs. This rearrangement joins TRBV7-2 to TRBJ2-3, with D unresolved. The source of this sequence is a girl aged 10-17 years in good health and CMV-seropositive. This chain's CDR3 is CASSLREFTDTQYF. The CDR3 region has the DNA TGTGCCAGCAGCTTACGCGAGTTCACAGATACGCAGTATTTT.